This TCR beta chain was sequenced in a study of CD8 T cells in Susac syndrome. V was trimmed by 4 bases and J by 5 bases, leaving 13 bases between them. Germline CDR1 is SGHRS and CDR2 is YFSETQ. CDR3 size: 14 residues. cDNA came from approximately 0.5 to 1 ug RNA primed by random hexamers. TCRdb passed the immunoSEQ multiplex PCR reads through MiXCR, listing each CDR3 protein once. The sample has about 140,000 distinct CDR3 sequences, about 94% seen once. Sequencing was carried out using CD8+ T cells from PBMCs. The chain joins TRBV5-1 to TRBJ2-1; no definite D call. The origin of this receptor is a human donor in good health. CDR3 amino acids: CASSASIAHNEQFF. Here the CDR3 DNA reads TGCGCCAGCAGCGCCTCTATAGCCCACAATGAGCAGTTCTTC.